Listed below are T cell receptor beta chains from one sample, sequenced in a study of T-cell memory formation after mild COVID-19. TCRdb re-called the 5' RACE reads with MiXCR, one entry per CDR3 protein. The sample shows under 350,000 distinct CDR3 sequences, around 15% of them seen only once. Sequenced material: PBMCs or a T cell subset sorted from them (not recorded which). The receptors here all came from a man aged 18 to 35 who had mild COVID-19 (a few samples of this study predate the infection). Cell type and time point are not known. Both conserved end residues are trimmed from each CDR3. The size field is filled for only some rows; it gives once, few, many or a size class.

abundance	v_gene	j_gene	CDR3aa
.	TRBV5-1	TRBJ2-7	ASSLQGGPYEQY
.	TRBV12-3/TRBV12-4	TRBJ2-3	ASSRTAITDTQY
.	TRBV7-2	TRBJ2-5	ASSRARVQETQY
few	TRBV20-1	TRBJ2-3	SAWTPLSTDTQY
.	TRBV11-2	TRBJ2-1	ASSSTGWRSNEQF
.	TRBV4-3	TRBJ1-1	ASSQEIGQTGSTEAF
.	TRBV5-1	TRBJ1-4	ASSGTASGEKLF
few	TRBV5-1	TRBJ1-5	ASSQTGISNQPQH
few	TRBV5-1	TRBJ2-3	ASVGLAGTDTQY
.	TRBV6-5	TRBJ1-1	ASSYFLDTLNTEAF
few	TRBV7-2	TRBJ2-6	ASSNRDSGANVLT
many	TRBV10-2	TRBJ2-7	ASSAPRLGYEQY
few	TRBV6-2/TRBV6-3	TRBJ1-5	ASSYSRGTANQPQH
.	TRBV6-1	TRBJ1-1	ASSAGTGDLYEAF
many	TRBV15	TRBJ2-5	ATSRDPLGTQY
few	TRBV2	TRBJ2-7	ASRGEGISYEQY
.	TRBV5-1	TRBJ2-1	ASTQWRDGDEQF
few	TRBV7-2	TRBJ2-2	AGGSTGELF
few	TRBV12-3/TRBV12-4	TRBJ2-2	ASSLESGRRTGELF
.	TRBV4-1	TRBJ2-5	ASSQYQETQY
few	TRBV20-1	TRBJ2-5	SVGSGGQETQY
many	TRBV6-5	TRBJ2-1	ASSPGGGNEQF
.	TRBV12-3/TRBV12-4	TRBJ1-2	ASGDGYT
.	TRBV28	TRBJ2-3	ASSFRLAGGADTQY
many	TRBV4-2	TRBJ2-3	ASSQGFSGYEDTQY
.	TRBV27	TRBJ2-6	ASTERARLTGANVLT
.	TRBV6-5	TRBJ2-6	ASSPWGGSRSGANVLT
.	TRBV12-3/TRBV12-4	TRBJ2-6	ASSFWEWVSSGANVLT
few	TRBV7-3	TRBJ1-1	ASRGGGGTNTEAF
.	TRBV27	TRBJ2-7	ASTFRFGIGGEQY
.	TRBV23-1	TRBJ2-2	ASSQSPSCNTGELF
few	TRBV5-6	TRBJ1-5	ASSLLKETGGHQPQH
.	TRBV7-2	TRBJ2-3	ASSSKFIDTQY
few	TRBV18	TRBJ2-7	ASSDRQPLSYEQY
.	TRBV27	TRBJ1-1	ASSRRQGGSEAF
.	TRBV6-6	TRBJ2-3	ASRTTTSGPDTQY
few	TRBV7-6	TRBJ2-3	ASSLYGGAGDTQY
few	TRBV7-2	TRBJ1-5	ASSFRQGGSNQPQH
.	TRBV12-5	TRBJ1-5	ASGSNQPQH
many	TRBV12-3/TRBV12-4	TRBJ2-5	ASSPGTSWETQY
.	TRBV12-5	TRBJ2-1	ASGQYSEQF
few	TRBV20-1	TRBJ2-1	SARGTSGFNEQF
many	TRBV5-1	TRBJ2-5	ASSLGGQETQY
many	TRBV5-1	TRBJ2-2	ASSSELAGGLGSAGELF
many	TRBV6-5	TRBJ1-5	ASSYSGGSQPQH
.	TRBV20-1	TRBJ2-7	SARSEPEGQY
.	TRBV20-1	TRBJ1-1	SAHMGGLQNTEAF
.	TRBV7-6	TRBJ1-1	ASSLRGKNTEAF
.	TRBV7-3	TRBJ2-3	ASSTAGMSTDTQY
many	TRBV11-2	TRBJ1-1	ASSFTGANTEAF